The 21 T cell receptor beta chains in this list originate from one sample, sequenced in a study of T-cell reconstitution after alpha-beta-depleted transplantation in children. The library targeted TCRbeta and was prepared with unique molecular identifiers. From the PCR reads, TCRdb called clonotypes with MiXCR, one entry per CDR3 protein. The data hold about 610,000 distinct CDR3 sequences, with roughly a tenth observed a single time. The material sequenced was PBMCs from the stem cell graft donor, taken from the stem cell graft. The receptor set was obtained from a human donor who donated a stem cell graft to a child with acute myeloid leukemia.

This clonotype has ten or more counts. The gene calls are TRBV12-3 or TRBV12-4 and TRBJ1-1, with D tentatively TRBD1 (5 bases). Trimming removed 6 bases from V and 7 bases from J, with 15 bases in between. The CDR3 totals 13 residues. CDR3 loop: CASSSGVGVEAFF. DNA for the CDR3: TGTGCCAGCAGCTCCGGTGTGGGGGTTGAAGCTTTCTTT.

This clonotype was picked up many times. V and J are TRBV7-3 and TRBJ2-1, with D hard to call. CDR1 and CDR2 from the germline V gene are SGHTA and FQGTGA. This CDR3 comprises 15 residues. V shed 4 bases and J shed 7 bases, with 17 bases lying between them. CDR3 in amino acids: CASSSRRMGWNEQFF. The DNA for the CDR3 is TGTGCCAGCAGCTCCAGAAGAATGGGGTGGAATGAGCAGTTCTTC. Supplemented by reference TRBV7-3 and TRBJ2-1, the full variable domain reads GAGVSQTPSNKVTEKGKYVELRCDPISGHTALYWYRQSLGQGPEFLIYFQGTGAADDSGLPNDRFFAVRPEGSVSTLKIQRTERGDSAVYLCASSSRRMGWNEQFFGPGTRLTVL.

This clonotype was observed a few times. The rearrangement links TRBV5-1 to TRBJ2-2, with D possibly matching TRBD2 (5 bases). The CDR3 covers 15 residues. Germline-derived CDR1 and CDR2 are SGHRS and YFSETQ. Trimming cost V 4 bases and J 7 bases, with 17 bases left between them. The DNA for the CDR3 is TGCGCCAGCAGCACCGAGGGTCATAAAGGCGGGGAGCTGTTTTTT. Its translation: CASSTEGHKGGELFF.

In its sample, this clonotype was seen many times. This chain connects TRBV7-9 to TRBJ2-5; D not certain. The CDR3 covers 14 residues. The V end lost 1 base, the J end lost 7 bases, and 13 bases lay between the germline ends. Germline CDR1 is SEHNR and CDR2 is FQNEAQ (reference sequence). The CDR3 here is CASSLESAIGTQYF. The CDR3 DNA follows: TGTGCCAGCAGCTTAGAGTCAGCAATTGGGACCCAGTACTTC.

This clonotype came up many times. The chain is built from TRBV20-1 and TRBJ2-4, with D unresolved. V was shortened by 5 bases and J by 7 bases, with 12 bases between the two germline ends. The germline V gene encodes CDR1 DFQATT and CDR2 SNEGSKA (reference sequence). This CDR3 has 12 residues. The CDR3 DNA is TGCAGTGCTCCGGTTGAGTCCAACATTCAGTACTTC. Encoded protein: CSAPVESNIQYF.

The rearrangement uses TRBV12-3 or TRBV12-4 and TRBJ1-1; a possible D gene is TRBD1 (5 bases). This CDR3 contains 15 residues. V was pared by 6 bases and J by 0 bases, with 14 bases between. The CDR3 DNA follows: TGTGCCAGCAGCCCTGTTCGACAGCTGAACACTGAAGCTTTCTTT. It encodes CASSPVRQLNTEAFF.

This clonotype was seen repeatedly, ten times or more. This sequence joins TRBV29-1 and TRBJ1-2, with 10 bases fitting TRBD1. After removal of 6 bases from V and 2 bases from J, the junction contained 0 bases not matched to a gene. Germline CDR1 reads SQVTM; CDR2 reads ANQGSEA. This CDR3 contains 12 residues. DNA for the CDR3: TGCAGCGTGGGACAGGGGAACTATGGCTACACCTTC. Translation: CSVGQGNYGYTF.

The chain links TRBV7-9 to TRBJ2-7; D is undetermined. The germline V gene encodes CDR1 SEHNR and CDR2 FQNEAQ (reference sequence). V lost 5 bases to trimming and J lost 6 bases, with 17 bases between them. CDR3 length equals 14 residues. CDR3 loop: CASSPLPSGLEQYF. CDR3 coding DNA: TGTGCCAGCAGCCCGTTACCGTCCGGGCTCGAGCAGTACTTC.

The sample holds a few counts of this clonotype. V gene TRBV4-2 combines with J gene TRBJ2-3; tentatively, D is TRBD1 or TRBD2 (5 bases each). Germline loops: CDR1 LGHNA, CDR2 YNFKEQ. Trimming left V 1 base short and J 4 bases short, with 18 bases between. The CDR3 covers 17 residues. As DNA, the CDR3 is TGTGCCAGCAGCCAAGTCCGGGACCAGCCGAGGGCAGATACGCAGTATTTT. Translating gives CASSQVRDQPRADTQYF.

This chain joins TRBV28 and TRBJ2-2; D is unclear. The length of the CDR3 is 12 residues. CDR1 and CDR2 (germline): MDHEN, SYDVKM. Trimming stripped 4 bases from V and 9 bases from J, with 9 bases between. The CDR3 DNA reads TGTGCCAGCAGTTCTGGGCCTCGGGAGCTGTTTTTT. Its translation: CASSSGPRELFF. The entire variable domain, with the rest obtained from reference TRBV28 and TRBJ2-2, is as follows: DVKVTQSSRYLVKRTGEKVFLECVQDMDHENMFWYRQDPGLGLRLIYFSYDVKMKEKGDIPEGYSVSREKKERFSLILESASTNQTSMYLCASSSGPRELFFGEGSRLTVL.

Only a few counts were recorded for this clonotype. The rearrangement links TRBV7-8 to TRBJ2-7, with D perhaps TRBD2 (5 bases). CDR3 length: 15 amino acids. Germline-derived CDR1 and CDR2 are SGHVS and FQNEAQ. The ends were cut back, 5 bases at V and 1 base at J, with 15 bases in the middle. In DNA, the CDR3 is TGTGCCAGCAGCATCCGGGAAACAGCATCCTACGAGCAGTACTTC. Residues: CASSIRETASYEQYF.

This clonotype was seen ten or more times. The chain uses TRBV29-1 and TRBJ2-7; D is perhaps TRBD1 or TRBD2 (5 bases each). This CDR3 comprises 11 residues. V lost 4 bases and J lost 11, with 15 bases in between. The germline CDR1 and CDR2 sequences are SQVTM and ANQGSEA. Here the CDR3 reads CSVGLSGLEYF. Here the CDR3 DNA reads TGCAGCGTTGGCTTGTCGGGGCTCGAGTACTTC.

This clonotype came up a few times. V usage is TRBV4-3 and J usage is TRBJ2-3; D is possibly TRBD1 or TRBD2 (6 bases each). In germline, CDR1 is LGHNA, CDR2 YSLEER. V lost 0 bases and J 0 bases, leaving 16 bases between the germline ends. The CDR3 runs 18 residues. CDR3: CASSQDGAWGASTDTQYF. CDR3 in DNA: TGCGCCAGCAGCCAAGATGGAGCGTGGGGGGCCAGCACAGATACGCAGTATTTT.

V is TRBV30 and J is TRBJ2-7, with D uncertain. There are 15 residues in the CDR3. V was cut by 1 base and J by 0 bases, with 13 bases left in between. Germline V gene sequence: CDR1 GTSNPN, CDR2 SVGIG (reference sequence). The CDR3 reads CAWSGGGYSSYEQYF. The CDR3 region has the DNA TGTGCCTGGAGTGGTGGCGGTTATAGCTCCTACGAGCAGTACTTC.

This sequence joins TRBV6-1 and TRBJ1-5; D might be TRBD1 (6 bases). Germline loops: CDR1 MNHNS, CDR2 SASEGT. Trimming pared 0 bases from V and 3 bases from J, leaving 9 bases between. The CDR3 spans 15 residues. DNA for the CDR3: TGTGCCAGCAGTGAAGCGCAGGGGCTCAATCAGCCCCAGCATTTT. It yields the protein CASSEAQGLNQPQHF.

This chain links TRBV5-6 with TRBJ2-5, with D perhaps TRBD1 (5 bases). V lost 0 bases, J lost 0 bases, and 12 bases lay in between. This CDR3 has 16 amino acids. Looked up from germline, CDR1 is SGHDT and CDR2 is YYEEEE. The CDR3, as DNA: TGTGCCAGCAGCTTGGAAAGGGGTCTGTACCAAGAGACCCAGTACTTC. It specifies CASSLERGLYQETQYF.

This clonotype was recorded a few times. The genes are TRBV4-3 and TRBJ1-4; D possibly corresponds to TRBD1 (5 bases). The CDR3 contains 16 residues. From germline, CDR1 is LGHNA and CDR2 YSLEER. Trimming removed 0 bases from V and 6 bases from J, with 14 bases in between. CDR3 DNA: TGCGCCAGCAGCCAAGAAGGGGCATCAGGTTATGAAAAACTGTTTTTT. Protein: CASSQEGASGYEKLFF.

There are a few counts of this clonotype. The chain has TRBV10-3 and TRBJ2-3; 8 bases line up with TRBD2. From germline, CDR1 is ENHRY and CDR2 SYGVKD. CDR3 length equals 16 residues. After removal of 3 bases from V and 0 bases from J, the junction contained 5 bases not matched to a gene. CDR3 sequence: CAISELLAESTDTQYF. In DNA form, the CDR3 reads TGTGCCATCAGTGAATTACTAGCGGAAAGCACAGATACGCAGTATTTT.

This clonotype was counted between two and nine times. This chain links TRBV29-1 with TRBJ2-3, with TRBD2 matching over 7 bases. Germline-derived CDR1 and CDR2 are SQVTM and ANQGSEA. With 7 bases clipped from V and 3 bases from J, the junction kept 10 bases outside the gene matches. The CDR3 loop spans 14 amino acids. CDR3 sequence reads: CSAHGGRGTDTQYF. CDR3 DNA sequence: TGCAGCGCCCATGGCGGGAGAGGAACAGATACGCAGTATTTT.

There are a few counts of this clonotype. This chain connects TRBV27 to TRBJ2-7; 9 bases map to TRBD1. The CDR3 consists of 13 residues. From germline, CDR1 is MNHEY and CDR2 SMNVEV (reference sequence). The ends lost 6 bases at V and 3 bases at J; junction bases unmatched: 3. The CDR3 is CASSGDRDYEQYF. CDR3 sequence (DNA): TGTGCCAGCAGCGGGGACAGGGACTACGAGCAGTACTTC.

This clonotype showed up many times. The chain carries TRBV5-1 and TRBJ1-1; D remains unclear. Trimming removed 4 bases at V and 1 base at J, with 11 bases between. This CDR3 has 14 amino acids. The germline CDR1 and CDR2 sequences are SGHRS and YFSETQ. CDR3 sequence: CASSPPRGNTEAFF. DNA of the CDR3: TGCGCCAGCAGCCCTCCCCGCGGGAACACTGAAGCTTTCTTT.